This T cell receptor beta chain was identified in a study of T cell changes during pregnancy in multiple sclerosis. V gave up 0 bases and J gave up 1 base; unmatched junction bases: 5. The V gene's germline CDR1 is SGDLS and CDR2 YYNGEE. This CDR3 comprises 16 residues. TCRdb's copy holds only in-frame clones and misses some; the assay was immunoSEQ multiplex PCR. The data contain roughly 89,000 clones, roughly 91% of them singletons. Sequencing was performed on peripheral blood, taken in the first trimester of pregnancy. This sequence originates from a female donor with multiple sclerosis, enrolled in a pregnancy study. The chain recombines TRBV9 with TRBJ2-3, with 7 nucleotides matching TRBD1. CDR3 in DNA: TGTGCCAGCAGCGTAGACCCGGGGACAGGCACAGATACGCAGTATTTT. Protein product: CASSVDPGTGTDTQYF. Full variable domain (missing parts from reference TRBV9 and TRBJ2-3): DSGVTQTPKHLITATGQRVTLRCSPRSGDLSVYWYQQSLDQGLQFLIQYYNGEERAKGNILERFSAQQFPDLHSELNLSSLELGDSALYFCASSVDPGTGTDTQYFGPGTRLTVL.